This TCR beta chain was found in a study of T cells in Graves' hyperthyroidism and ophthalmopathy (dated by TCRdb to the late 2010s). Background for the entire study: Peripheral blood was collected at initial diagnosis, before any treatment. According to the paper, TCR Vbeta CDR3 sequencing was carried out on approximately 140 peripheral blood samples, which came from under 50 ophthalmopathy, under 85 hyperthyroidism and roughly 17 progressor patients. After blood sampling, hyperthyroidism patients were treated with methimazole at a starting dose of 30 mg daily, and ophthalmopathy patients were treated with high-dose intravenous methylprednisolone. To identify TCR V-J signatures that set the groups apart, the researchers used a discovery cohort of more than 95 patients, made up of 40 to 45 with Graves' ophthalmopathy and about 59 with stable Graves' hyperthyroidism. The study also compared thyroid tissue and blood T-cell repertoires from about 6 Graves' hyperthyroidism patients. The 100 discovery patients were randomly split 7:3 into training and test sets. Whether ophthalmopathy could be predicted prospectively was tested in an independent validation cohort made up of about 18 hyperthyroidism patients plus 17 patients who later progressed to ophthalmopathy.

The table lists this clonotype with a few counts. Its binding antigen is unknown. Base qualities were left out, and no much larger clone turns up one base away. Reading from cysteine to phenylalanine, the CDR3 counts 15 amino acids. Only the CDR3 region is kept as DNA, spanning 45 bases read in frame from base 1. The germline V and J ends show losses of 5 bases and 5 bases respectively, and no gene match explains 8 bases of the junction. The germline V gene provides CDR1 MDHEN and CDR2 SYDVKM. Ophthalmopathy patients had moderately to severely active disease, Clinical Activity Score of at least 3, NOSPECS grade of at least 4, and duration under 3 months. Any patient with an uncontrolled infection, another autoimmune disease, pregnancy or lactation was excluded. Diagnoses were based on clinical symptoms, serum thyroxine and TRAb, thyroid ultrasound and orbital computed tomography. Ficoll-Paque density gradient centrifugation was used to isolate PBMCs from 8.5 to 10 ml of fresh peripheral blood. Total RNA was extracted with Trizol reagent, and quality was checked on an Agilent 2100 Bioanalyzer.

The research as a whole found: Blood samples also contained most of the expanded thyroid clonotypes (frequency above 0.001), which suggests that blood repertoires may reflect thyroid immune responses. Sample size was not statistically predetermined, and blinding of investigators to group allocation was not performed. In cross-validation, a model built on a 13 V-J signature told ophthalmopathy apart from stable hyperthyroidism with approximately 90% sensitivity and roughly 83% specificity, and in testing the same model reached 80%/75%. In validation, progression to ophthalmopathy was predicted by the model with around 70% sensitivity and 72.22% specificity, a median of approximately 6.5 months before onset.

TCR beta CDR3 regions were amplified from RNA transcripts. A first-round RT-PCR of the TCR CDR3 used the HTBI primer set with the Qiagen OneStep RT-PCR kit. Libraries were constructed in a second round of multiplex PCR, after which size selection and purification were performed. Libraries were sequenced paired-end with 100 bp reads on an Illumina HiSeq2000. Per the original workflow: SOAPnuke was used to process the raw data, throwing out any read that contained adapters or uncalled bases, had a mean Phred below 15, or lacked an exact constant-primer or identifier match. COPE v1.2.5 was used to merge the high-quality paired reads, and each unique nucleotide sequence was defined as a clonotype. MiTCR v1.1 was used to align clonotypes to the IMGT TRBV, TRBD and TRBJ reference segments. Analysis was restricted to V-J combinations with a frequency above 0.0001, which covered about 99% of repertoires. The TCS score was defined as the ratio of F50 (clonal expansion) to E x V (chaos), calculated using BLOSUM62-based TCRdist between CDR3 peptides within each V-J. Welch's t-statistics and random forest reduced roughly 540 V-J features to some 14, which were used in a naive Bayes classifier (R e1071). TCRdb reran the public reads through fastp at Q25 and MiXCR, keeping productive beta chains. One record per CDR3 amino acid sequence lists the most common genes and DNA. TCRdb, not the original authors, processed these V and J calls. This sample is represented by hundreds of thousands of distinct CDR3 sequences; roughly 17% of them were singletons. 15% to 20% of the sample belongs to the ten largest clones.

The clonotype comes from a woman younger than 35 with Graves' ophthalmopathy. The sequenced sample was blood. This chain joins TRBV28 to TRBJ1-1; 10 bases in the junction line up with TRBD1. CDR3 region: CASSPHRDRGTEAFF. At the DNA level, the sequence is TGTGCCAGCAGTCCCCACCGGGACAGGGGAACTGAAGCTTTCTTT. The reference TRBV28 and TRBJ1-1 proteins fill in what lies around the CDR3, so the full variable domain reads DVKVTQSSRYLVKRTGEKVFLECVQDMDHENMFWYRQDPGLGLRLIYFSYDVKMKEKGDIPEGYSVSREKKERFSLILESASTNQTSMYLCASSPHRDRGTEAFFGQGTRLTVV.